A selection of T cell receptor beta chains follows, all from one sample in a study of cytomegalovirus exposure and HLA in healthy donors. The assay was immunoSEQ multiplex PCR, and TCRdb's table has in-frame clones only and misses some. This table has over 150,000 clones, about 85% appearing once. Material for sequencing was PBMCs. These receptors all come from a man aged 25-45 years in good health and CMV-seropositive. CDR3s include the opening cysteine and the closing phenylalanine or tryptophan. A D gene is named only where the DNA matches it firmly. Not all rows give a size; the values are once, few, many and, for expanded clones, a class.

J gene: TRBJ2-1; D gene: TRBD1; clone size: -; CDR3 length: 14; V gene: TRBV19; CDR3 DNA: TGTGCCAGTAGGTCAGGGGGCGTGAACAATGAGCAGTTCTTC; CDR3 protein: CASRSGGVNNEQFF
J gene: TRBJ1-5; D gene: -; clone size: -; CDR3 length: 13; V gene: TRBV30; CDR3 DNA: TGTGCCTGGGATTCAAGGGGGAGTCAGCCCCAGCATTTT; CDR3 protein: CAWDSRGSQPQHF
J gene: TRBJ2-1; D gene: -; clone size: -; CDR3 length: 16; V gene: TRBV18; CDR3 DNA: TGTGCCAGCTCACTTTACACCGGGAGCTCCTACAATGAGCAGTTCTTC; CDR3 protein: CASSLYTGSSYNEQFF
J gene: TRBJ2-1; D gene: TRBD2; clone size: -; CDR3 length: 16; V gene: TRBV7-8; CDR3 DNA: TGTGCCAGCAGCCTTCGCCGAACTAGCGAGCGCAATGAGCAGTTCTTC; CDR3 protein: CASSLRRTSERNEQFF
J gene: TRBJ2-7; D gene: -; clone size: once; CDR3 length: 13; V gene: TRBV11-3; CDR3 DNA: TGTGCCAGCAGCCCAGCGGCACCTTACGAGCAGTACTTC; CDR3 protein: CASSPAAPYEQYF
J gene: TRBJ2-7; D gene: -; clone size: few; CDR3 length: 15; V gene: TRBV6-1; CDR3 DNA: TGTGCCAGCAGGCCGGGGGACAGCAGCTCCTACGAGCAGTACTTC; CDR3 protein: CASRPGDSSSYEQYF
J gene: TRBJ2-2; D gene: TRBD1; clone size: -; CDR3 length: 15; V gene: TRBV5-4; CDR3 DNA: TGTGCCAGCAGCTTGGGACAGGGATCCACCGGGGAGCTGTTTTTT; CDR3 protein: CASSLGQGSTGELFF
J gene: TRBJ1-3; D gene: -; clone size: -; CDR3 length: 14; V gene: TRBV27; CDR3 DNA: TGTGCCAGCAGTTTGGCGGGATCTGGAAACACCATATATTTT; CDR3 protein: CASSLAGSGNTIYF
J gene: TRBJ1-1; D gene: -; clone size: -; CDR3 length: 14; V gene: TRBV10-2; CDR3 DNA: TGCGCCGCCCGGGAGGGAGTAGGGGACGGTGAAGCTTTCTTT; CDR3 protein: CAAREGVGDGEAFF
J gene: TRBJ2-1; D gene: -; clone size: once; CDR3 length: 19; V gene: TRBV7-9; CDR3 DNA: TGTGCCAGCAGCTTAGCCCCACCCAGGGGTTTCCTGGTCAGAAATGAGCAGTTCTTC; CDR3 protein: CASSLAPPRGFLVRNEQFF
J gene: TRBJ2-3; D gene: TRBD2; clone size: -; CDR3 length: 15; V gene: TRBV27; CDR3 DNA: TGTGCCAGCAGTTTACGTGCGGGAGGTACAGATACGCAGTATTTT; CDR3 protein: CASSLRAGGTDTQYF
J gene: TRBJ1-3; D gene: -; clone size: -; CDR3 length: 16; V gene: TRBV5-1; CDR3 DNA: TGCGCCAGCAGCTTGGCTTTTGCAGGCTCTGGAAACACCATATATTTT; CDR3 protein: CASSLAFAGSGNTIYF
J gene: TRBJ2-1; D gene: -; clone size: -; CDR3 length: 14; V gene: TRBV7-2; CDR3 DNA: TGTGCCAGCAGCTCCATGAGCTCCTACAATGAGCAGTTCTTC; CDR3 protein: CASSSMSSYNEQFF
J gene: TRBJ2-3; D gene: -; clone size: -; CDR3 length: 14; V gene: TRBV7-3; CDR3 DNA: TGTGCCAGCAGTATCGGCGGAAGCACAGATACGCAGTATTTT; CDR3 protein: CASSIGGSTDTQYF
J gene: TRBJ2-1; D gene: -; clone size: -; CDR3 length: 14; V gene: TRBV7-9; CDR3 DNA: TGTGCCAGCAGCTTCAACGGTGGGCGGGGTGAGCAGTTCTTC; CDR3 protein: CASSFNGGRGEQFF
J gene: TRBJ1-4; D gene: -; clone size: few; CDR3 length: 14; V gene: TRBV29-1; CDR3 DNA: TGCAGCGTTGCGGAGACAGCAACTAATGAAAAACTGTTTTTT; CDR3 protein: CSVAETATNEKLFF
J gene: TRBJ2-3; D gene: TRBD2; clone size: -; CDR3 length: 20; V gene: TRBV19; CDR3 DNA: TGTGCCAGTAGTATAGTCTCCGGGACTAGCGGGAGTTGGAGCACAGATACGCAGTATTTT; CDR3 protein: CASSIVSGTSGSWSTDTQYF
J gene: TRBJ2-5; D gene: -; clone size: few; CDR3 length: 14; V gene: TRBV6-6; CDR3 DNA: TGTGCCAGCAGGAGGAACTTGGGTCTGGAGACCCAGTACTTC; CDR3 protein: CASRRNLGLETQYF
J gene: TRBJ2-1; D gene: -; clone size: -; CDR3 length: 15; V gene: TRBV5-8; CDR3 DNA: TGTGCCAGCAGCCCTCGGGGGTCCCCAAACAATGAGCAGTTCTTC; CDR3 protein: CASSPRGSPNNEQFF
J gene: TRBJ2-7; D gene: -; clone size: -; CDR3 length: 13; V gene: TRBV7-9; CDR3 DNA: TGTGCCAGCAGCCCCAGGGCCTCCTACGAGCAGTACTTC; CDR3 protein: CASSPRASYEQYF
J gene: TRBJ1-5; D gene: -; clone size: -; CDR3 length: 14; V gene: TRBV30; CDR3 DNA: TGTGCCTGGGCCTACAGGGCAGGGGACCAGCCCCAGCATTTT; CDR3 protein: CAWAYRAGDQPQHF
J gene: TRBJ1-1; D gene: TRBD1; clone size: -; CDR3 length: 15; V gene: TRBV7-9; CDR3 DNA: TGTGCCAGCAGCAACGCGCCTACAGGGGTCGCTGAAGCTTTCTTT; CDR3 protein: CASSNAPTGVAEAFF
J gene: TRBJ1-2; D gene: -; clone size: -; CDR3 length: 12; V gene: TRBV29-1; CDR3 DNA: TGCAGCGCAGAGACGGGAAACTATGGCTACACCTTC; CDR3 protein: CSAETGNYGYTF
J gene: TRBJ1-2; D gene: TRBD1; clone size: -; CDR3 length: 16; V gene: TRBV2; CDR3 DNA: TGTGCCAGCAGTGAGGGAGAGAGACAGGGGGACTATGGCTACACCTTC; CDR3 protein: CASSEGERQGDYGYTF